Listed here are 5 T cell receptor beta chains from one sample, sequenced in a study of blood T cell repertoires in COVID-19. Libraries were prepared by immunoSEQ multiplex PCR; TCRdb keeps only in-frame clonotypes and omits some of them. Here the sample spans about 670,000 clones, 70% to 90% being singletons. Sequenced material: peripheral blood. The receptor set was obtained from a woman younger than 30 with acute or convalescent COVID-19.

The chain combines TRBV14 with TRBJ2-7; tentatively, D is TRBD2 (5 bases). Germline V CDR1 and CDR2: SGHDN, FVKESK. The CDR3 is made up of 14 amino acids. V was clipped by 3 bases and J by 1 base, with 10 bases between them. In DNA form, the CDR3 reads TGTGCCAGCAGCCAGGACTCTACTTCCTACGAGCAGTACTTC. This codes for CASSQDSTSYEQYF.

The chain couples TRBV3-1 (or the pseudogene TRBV3-2) to TRBJ1-1; a weak D match, TRBD1 (5 bases). V lost 0 bases to trimming and J lost 4 bases, with 18 bases between them. This CDR3 spans 17 amino acids. Germline assignment: CDR1 LGHDT and CDR2 YNNKEL (reference sequence). The CDR3 region is CASSQDIGAGWATEAFF. Here the CDR3 DNA reads TGTGCCAGCAGCCAAGATATCGGAGCAGGGTGGGCCACTGAAGCTTTCTTT.

The V gene is TRBV4-1, the J gene TRBJ1-1; 7 bases line up with TRBD1. The length of the CDR3 is 15 residues. The V and J ends lost 4 bases and 3 bases, in that order; junction bases with no gene match: 8. Germline loops: CDR1 MGHRA, CDR2 YSYEKL. CDR3 in amino acids: CASSPGPTGHTEAFF. CDR3 sequence (DNA): TGCGCCAGCAGCCCAGGACCGACAGGGCACACTGAAGCTTTCTTT.

The chain recombines TRBV7-9 with TRBJ2-7; 7 bases line up with TRBD1. Germline V gene data show CDR1 as SEHNR and CDR2 as FQNEAQ (reference sequence). Losses at the gene ends were 4 bases for V and 7 bases for J; bases not matched to a gene: 16. This CDR3 comprises 16 residues. CDR3: CASSSSQGVPFGEQYF. DNA for the CDR3: TGTGCCAGCAGCTCTAGTCAGGGGGTGCCTTTTGGGGAGCAGTACTTC.

This chain uses TRBV18 with TRBJ1-1, with D perhaps matching TRBD1 (5 bases). The ends were cut back, 6 bases at V and 7 bases at J, with 12 bases in the middle. CDR1 and CDR2 (germline): KGHSH, LQKENI. The CDR3 covers 12 residues. CDR3 protein: CASSPLGGEAFF. CDR3 DNA sequence: TGTGCCAGCTCCCCCCTGGGGGGTGAAGCTTTCTTT.